The source of this T cell receptor beta chain is a study of blood T cell repertoires in COVID-19. TCRdb keeps only in-frame clones here, not all; method: immunoSEQ multiplex PCR. Of under 200,000 clones in the sample, approximately 85% were seen once. The V and J ends lost 3 bases and 8 bases, in that order; junction bases with no gene match: 6. The CDR3 extends over 13 amino acids. The sequencing input was peripheral blood. This rearrangement joins TRBV12-3 or TRBV12-4 to TRBJ1-2, with 7 bases aligning to TRBD1. This clonotype originated in a woman of 80 years or more with acute or convalescent COVID-19. The CDR3 bases are TGTGCCAGCAGTTTTCGACAGGGTTTAGGCTACACCTTC. Protein product: CASSFRQGLGYTF.